The present T cell receptor beta chain was sequenced within a study of metastatic and nonmetastatic thyroid tumors. Overall study: Repertoire comparison spanned blood and tumor or nodule tissue of malignant and benign thyroid patients. Study-wide results and caveats: Malignant thyroid tumors reportedly had TCR beta diversity that was significantly higher than in benign nodules, in blood and tumor.

As to this clone: What it recognizes is unknown.

Using MiXCR, TCRdb re-called clones from the PCR reads. Among 35,000 to 40,000 clones, roughly a sixth were seen once, and the ten largest hold roughly 9.8%. No patient had received any treatment before thyroid surgery. The CDR3 covers 20 residues. CDR1 is SGDLS, CDR2 YYNGEE, per germline. The ends lost 3 bases at V and 1 base at J; junction bases unmatched: 15. Specimen: tumor tissue. This chain uses TRBV9 with TRBJ2-4, with 11 bases fitting TRBD2. The source is a female donor with papillary thyroid cancer or a benign thyroid nodule (not recorded which). Some clones in this sample may be carry-over from other donors' samples. The CDR3, as DNA: TGTGCCAGCAGCGAGGGAACCCCGGGACTAGCGGTAGACGCCAAAAACATTCAGTACTTC. Its translation: CASSEGTPGLAVDAKNIQYF.